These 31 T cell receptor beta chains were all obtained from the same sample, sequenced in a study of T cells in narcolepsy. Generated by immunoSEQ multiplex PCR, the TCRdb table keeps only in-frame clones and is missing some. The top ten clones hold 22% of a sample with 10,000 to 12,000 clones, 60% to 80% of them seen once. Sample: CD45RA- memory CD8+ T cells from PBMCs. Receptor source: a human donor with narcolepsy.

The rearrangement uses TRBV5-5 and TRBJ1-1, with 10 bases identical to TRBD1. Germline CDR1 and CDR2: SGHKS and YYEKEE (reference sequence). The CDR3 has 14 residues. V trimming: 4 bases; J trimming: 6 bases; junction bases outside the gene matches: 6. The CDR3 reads CASSQPDRGPEAFF. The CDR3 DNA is TGTGCCAGCAGCCAACCTGACAGGGGGCCTGAAGCTTTCTTT. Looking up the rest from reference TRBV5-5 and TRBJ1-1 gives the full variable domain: DAGVTQSPTHLIKTRGQQVTLRCSPISGHKSVSWYQQVLGQGPQFIFQYYEKEERGRGNFPDRFSARQFPNYSSELNVNALLLGDSALYLCASSQPDRGPEAFFGQGTRLTVV.

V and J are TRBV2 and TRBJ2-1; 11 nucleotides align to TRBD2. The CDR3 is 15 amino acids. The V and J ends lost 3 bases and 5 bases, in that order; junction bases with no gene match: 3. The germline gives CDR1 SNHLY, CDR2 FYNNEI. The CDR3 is CASSDWTSGHNEQFF. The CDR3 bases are TGTGCCAGCAGTGATTGGACTAGCGGGCACAATGAGCAGTTCTTC.

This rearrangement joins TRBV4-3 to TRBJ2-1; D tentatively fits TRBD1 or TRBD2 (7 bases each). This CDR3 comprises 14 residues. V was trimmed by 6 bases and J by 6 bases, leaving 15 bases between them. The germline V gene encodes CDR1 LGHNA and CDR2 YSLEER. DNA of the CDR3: TGCGCCAGCAGTCAGGGGGGGTGGGGCAATGAGCAGTTCTTC. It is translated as CASSQGGWGNEQFF.

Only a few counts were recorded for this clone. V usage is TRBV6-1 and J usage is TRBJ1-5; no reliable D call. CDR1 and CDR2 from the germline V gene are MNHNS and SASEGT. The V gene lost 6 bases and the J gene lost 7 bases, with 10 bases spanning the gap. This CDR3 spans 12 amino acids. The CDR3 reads CASSQDGQPQHF. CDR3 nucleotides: TGTGCCAGCAGCCAGGACGGCCAGCCCCAGCATTTT.

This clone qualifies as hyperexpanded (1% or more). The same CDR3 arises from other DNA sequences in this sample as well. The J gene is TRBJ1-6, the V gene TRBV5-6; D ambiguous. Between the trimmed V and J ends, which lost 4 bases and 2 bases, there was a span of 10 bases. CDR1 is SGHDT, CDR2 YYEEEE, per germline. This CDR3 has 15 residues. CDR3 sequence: CASSLGVPYNSPLHF. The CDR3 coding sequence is TGTGCCAGCAGCCTGGGAGTTCCCTATAATTCACCCCTCCACTTT.

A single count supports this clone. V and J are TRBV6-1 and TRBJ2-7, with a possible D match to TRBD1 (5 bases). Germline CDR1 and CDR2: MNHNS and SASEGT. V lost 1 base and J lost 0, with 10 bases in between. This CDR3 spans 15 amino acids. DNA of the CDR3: TGTGCCAGCAGTGAAGTAAGGGGCAGCTCCTACGAGCAGTACTTC. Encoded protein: CASSEVRGSSYEQYF.

The CDR3 spells CASSPRGSGGYEQYF. CDR3 coding DNA: TGTGCCAGCAGCCCCCGGGGTAGCGGGGGGTATGAGCAGTACTTC. The gene calls are TRBV4-2 and TRBJ2-7, with TRBD2 matching over 10 bases. The CDR3 covers 15 residues. Germline V lookup: CDR1 LGHNA, CDR2 YNFKEQ. The V and J ends lost 4 bases and 7 bases, in that order; junction bases with no gene match: 10.

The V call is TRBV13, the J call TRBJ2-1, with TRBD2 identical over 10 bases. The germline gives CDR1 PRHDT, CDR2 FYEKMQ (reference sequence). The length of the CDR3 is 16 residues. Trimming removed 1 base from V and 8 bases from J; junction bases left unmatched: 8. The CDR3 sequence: CASSLATAGGPDEQFF. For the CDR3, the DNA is TGTGCCAGCAGCTTAGCGACAGCGGGAGGGCCCGATGAGCAGTTCTTC.

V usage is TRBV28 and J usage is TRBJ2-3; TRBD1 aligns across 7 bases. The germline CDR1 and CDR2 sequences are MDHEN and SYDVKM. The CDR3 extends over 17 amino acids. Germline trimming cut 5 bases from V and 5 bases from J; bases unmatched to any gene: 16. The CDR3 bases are TGTGCCAGCAGTCTTTTAACAGGGGCTGGACTGATAGATACGCAGTATTTT. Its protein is CASSLLTGAGLIDTQYF.

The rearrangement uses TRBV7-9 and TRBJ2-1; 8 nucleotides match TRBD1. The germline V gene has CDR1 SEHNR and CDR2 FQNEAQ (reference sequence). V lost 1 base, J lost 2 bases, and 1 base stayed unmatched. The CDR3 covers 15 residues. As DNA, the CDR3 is TGTGCCAGCAGCTTAGGGACAGGGACCTACAATGAGCAGTTCTTC. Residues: CASSLGTGTYNEQFF. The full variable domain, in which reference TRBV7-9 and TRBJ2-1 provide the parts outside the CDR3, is DTGVSQNPRHKITKRGQNVTFRCDPISEHNRLYWYRQTLGQGPEFLTYFQNEAQLEKSRLLSDRFSAERPKGSFSTLEIQRTEQGDSAMYLCASSLGTGTYNEQFFGPGTRLTVL.

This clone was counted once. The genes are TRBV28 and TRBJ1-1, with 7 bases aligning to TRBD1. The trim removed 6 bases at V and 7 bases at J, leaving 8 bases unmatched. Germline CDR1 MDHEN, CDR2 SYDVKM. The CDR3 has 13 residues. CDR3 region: CASRSGTESEAFF. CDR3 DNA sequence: TGTGCCAGCAGGTCCGGGACAGAGAGTGAAGCTTTCTTT. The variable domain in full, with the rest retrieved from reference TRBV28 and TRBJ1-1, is DVKVTQSSRYLVKRTGEKVFLECVQDMDHENMFWYRQDPGLGLRLIYFSYDVKMKEKGDIPEGYSVSREKKERFSLILESASTNQTSMYLCASRSGTESEAFFGQGTRLTVV.

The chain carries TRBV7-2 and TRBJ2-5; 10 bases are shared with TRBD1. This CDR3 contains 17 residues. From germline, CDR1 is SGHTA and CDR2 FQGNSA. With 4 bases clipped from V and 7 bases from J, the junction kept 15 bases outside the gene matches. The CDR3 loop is CASSSALDTGQGSTQYF. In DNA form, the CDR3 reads TGTGCCAGCAGCTCAGCTTTAGATACGGGACAGGGGTCGACCCAGTACTTC.

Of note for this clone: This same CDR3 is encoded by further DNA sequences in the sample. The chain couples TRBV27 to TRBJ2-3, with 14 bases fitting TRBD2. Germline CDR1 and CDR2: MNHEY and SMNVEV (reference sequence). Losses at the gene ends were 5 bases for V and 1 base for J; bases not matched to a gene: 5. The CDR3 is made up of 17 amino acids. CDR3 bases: TGTGCCAGCAGTCCCGGGACTAGCGGGAGAGGCACAGATACGCAGTATTTT. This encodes CASSPGTSGRGTDTQYF.

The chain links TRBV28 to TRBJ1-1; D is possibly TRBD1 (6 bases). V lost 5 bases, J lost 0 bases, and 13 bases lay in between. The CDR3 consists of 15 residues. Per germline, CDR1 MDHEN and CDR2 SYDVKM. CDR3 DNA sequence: TGTGCCAGCAGTGAGAGGACAGAGATGAACACTGAAGCTTTCTTT. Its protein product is CASSERTEMNTEAFF.

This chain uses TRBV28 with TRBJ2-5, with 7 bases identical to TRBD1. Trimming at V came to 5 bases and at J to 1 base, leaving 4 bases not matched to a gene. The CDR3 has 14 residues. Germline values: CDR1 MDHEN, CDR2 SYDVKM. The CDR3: CASSADRAQETQYF. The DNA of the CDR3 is TGTGCCAGCAGTGCTGACAGGGCCCAAGAGACCCAGTACTTC.

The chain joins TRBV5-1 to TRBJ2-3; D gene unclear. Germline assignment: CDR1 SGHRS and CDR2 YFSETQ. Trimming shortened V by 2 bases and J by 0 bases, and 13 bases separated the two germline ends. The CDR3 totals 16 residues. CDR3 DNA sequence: TGCGCCAGCAGCTTCGACACCCTAGGTAGCACAGATACGCAGTATTTT. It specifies CASSFDTLGSTDTQYF.

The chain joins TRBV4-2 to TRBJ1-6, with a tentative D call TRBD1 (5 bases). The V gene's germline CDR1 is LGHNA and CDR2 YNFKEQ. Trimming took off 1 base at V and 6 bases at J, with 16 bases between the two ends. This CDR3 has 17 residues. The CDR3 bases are TGTGCCAGCAGCCAAGTTCTAGCAGGGACTTCTAATTCACCCCTCCACTTT. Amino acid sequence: CASSQVLAGTSNSPLHF.

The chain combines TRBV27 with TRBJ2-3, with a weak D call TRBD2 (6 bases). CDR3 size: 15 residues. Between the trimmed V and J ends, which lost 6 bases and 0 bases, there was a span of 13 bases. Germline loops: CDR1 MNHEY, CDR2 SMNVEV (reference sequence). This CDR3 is CASSLSEGSTDTQYF. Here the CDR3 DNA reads TGTGCCAGCAGCCTCTCGGAGGGGAGCACAGATACGCAGTATTTT.

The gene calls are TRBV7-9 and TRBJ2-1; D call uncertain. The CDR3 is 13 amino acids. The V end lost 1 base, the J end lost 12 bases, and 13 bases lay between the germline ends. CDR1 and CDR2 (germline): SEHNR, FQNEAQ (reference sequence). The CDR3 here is CASSLDGQPPQFF. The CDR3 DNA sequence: TGTGCCAGCAGCTTAGACGGGCAACCCCCGCAGTTCTTC.

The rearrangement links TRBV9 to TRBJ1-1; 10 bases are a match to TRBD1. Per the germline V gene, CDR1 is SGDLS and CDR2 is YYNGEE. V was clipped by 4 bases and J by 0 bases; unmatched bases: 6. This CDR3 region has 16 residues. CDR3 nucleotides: TGTGCCAGCAGCCCTCGGACAGGGGGATTGAACACTGAAGCTTTCTTT. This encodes CASSPRTGGLNTEAFF.

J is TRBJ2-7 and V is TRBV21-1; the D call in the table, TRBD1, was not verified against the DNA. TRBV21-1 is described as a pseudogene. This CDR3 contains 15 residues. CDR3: CASSKEQGADYEQYF. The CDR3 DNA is TGTGCCAGCAGCAAAGAGCAGGGGGCGGACTACGAGCAGTACTTC.

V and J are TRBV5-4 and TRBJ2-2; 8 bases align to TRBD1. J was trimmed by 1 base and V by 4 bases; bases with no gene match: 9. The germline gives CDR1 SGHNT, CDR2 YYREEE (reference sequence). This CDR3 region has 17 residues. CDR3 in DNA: TGTGCCAGCAGCGACATCATTGACAGGGGGAACACCGGGGAGCTGTTTTTT. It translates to CASSDIIDRGNTGELFF.

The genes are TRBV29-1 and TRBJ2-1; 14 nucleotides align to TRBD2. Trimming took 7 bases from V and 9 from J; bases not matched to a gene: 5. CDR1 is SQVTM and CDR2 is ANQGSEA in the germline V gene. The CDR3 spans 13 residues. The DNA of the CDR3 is TGCAGCGCGGGACTAGCGGGGGTCGGTGAGCAGTTCTTC. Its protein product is CSAGLAGVGEQFF.

The chain's CDR3 is CAISEPTSGVSYNEQFF. The CDR3 nucleotides are TGTGCCATCAGTGAACCGACTAGCGGGGTCTCCTACAATGAGCAGTTCTTC. The rearrangement uses TRBV10-3 and TRBJ2-1, with 11 bases matching TRBD2. This CDR3 comprises 17 residues. V lost 3 bases and J lost 0; bases outside the gene matches: 4. The V gene's germline CDR1 is ENHRY and CDR2 SYGVKD.

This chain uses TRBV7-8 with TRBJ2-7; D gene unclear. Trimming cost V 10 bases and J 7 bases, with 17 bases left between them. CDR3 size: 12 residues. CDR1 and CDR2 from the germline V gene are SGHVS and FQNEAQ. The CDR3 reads CATTTRAREQYF. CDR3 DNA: TGTGCCACCACAACAAGGGCGCGGGAGCAGTACTTC.

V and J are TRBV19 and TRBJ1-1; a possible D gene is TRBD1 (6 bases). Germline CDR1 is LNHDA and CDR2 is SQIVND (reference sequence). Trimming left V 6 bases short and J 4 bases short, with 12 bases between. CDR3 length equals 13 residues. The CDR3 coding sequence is TGTGCCAGTAGGCCGGGGGCGGGCACTGAAGCTTTCTTT. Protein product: CASRPGAGTEAFF.

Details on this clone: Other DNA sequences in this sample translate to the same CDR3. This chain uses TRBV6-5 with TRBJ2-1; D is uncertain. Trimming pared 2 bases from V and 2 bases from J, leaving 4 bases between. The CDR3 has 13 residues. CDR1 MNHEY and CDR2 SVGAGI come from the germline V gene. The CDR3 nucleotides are TGTGCCAGCAGTTACGAGCCCTACAATGAGCAGTTCTTC. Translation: CASSYEPYNEQFF.

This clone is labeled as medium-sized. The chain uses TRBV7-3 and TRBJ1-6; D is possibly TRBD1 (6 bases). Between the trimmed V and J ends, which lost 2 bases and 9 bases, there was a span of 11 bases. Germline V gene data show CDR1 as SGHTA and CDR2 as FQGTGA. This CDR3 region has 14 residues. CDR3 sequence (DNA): TGTGCCAGCAGCTTAGTTGGGGGCGGTTCACCCCTCCACTTT. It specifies CASSLVGGGSPLHF.

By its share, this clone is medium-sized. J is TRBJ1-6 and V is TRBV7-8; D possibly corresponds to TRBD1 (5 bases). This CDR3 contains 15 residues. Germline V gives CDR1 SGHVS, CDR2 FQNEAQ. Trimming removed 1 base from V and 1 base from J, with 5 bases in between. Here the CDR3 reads CASSLEGSYNSPLHF. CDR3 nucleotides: TGTGCCAGCAGCTTAGAGGGGTCCTATAATTCACCCCTCCACTTT.

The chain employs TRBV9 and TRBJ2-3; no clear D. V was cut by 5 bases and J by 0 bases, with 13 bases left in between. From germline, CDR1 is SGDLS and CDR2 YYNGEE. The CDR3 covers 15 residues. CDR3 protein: CASREGFRSTDTQYF. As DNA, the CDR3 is TGTGCCAGCAGGGAAGGGTTCCGAAGCACAGATACGCAGTATTTT.

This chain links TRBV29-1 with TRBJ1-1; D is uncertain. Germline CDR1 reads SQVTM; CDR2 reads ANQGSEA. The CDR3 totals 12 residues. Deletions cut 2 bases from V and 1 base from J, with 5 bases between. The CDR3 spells CSVEPGNTEAFF. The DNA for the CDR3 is TGCAGCGTTGAACCCGGGAACACTGAAGCTTTCTTT. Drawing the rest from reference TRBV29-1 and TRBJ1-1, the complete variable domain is SAVISQKPSRDICQRGTSLTIQCQVDSQVTMMFWYRQQPGQSLTLIATANQGSEATYESGFVIDKFPISRPNLTFSTLTVSNMSPEDSSIYLCSVEPGNTEAFFGQGTRLTVV.